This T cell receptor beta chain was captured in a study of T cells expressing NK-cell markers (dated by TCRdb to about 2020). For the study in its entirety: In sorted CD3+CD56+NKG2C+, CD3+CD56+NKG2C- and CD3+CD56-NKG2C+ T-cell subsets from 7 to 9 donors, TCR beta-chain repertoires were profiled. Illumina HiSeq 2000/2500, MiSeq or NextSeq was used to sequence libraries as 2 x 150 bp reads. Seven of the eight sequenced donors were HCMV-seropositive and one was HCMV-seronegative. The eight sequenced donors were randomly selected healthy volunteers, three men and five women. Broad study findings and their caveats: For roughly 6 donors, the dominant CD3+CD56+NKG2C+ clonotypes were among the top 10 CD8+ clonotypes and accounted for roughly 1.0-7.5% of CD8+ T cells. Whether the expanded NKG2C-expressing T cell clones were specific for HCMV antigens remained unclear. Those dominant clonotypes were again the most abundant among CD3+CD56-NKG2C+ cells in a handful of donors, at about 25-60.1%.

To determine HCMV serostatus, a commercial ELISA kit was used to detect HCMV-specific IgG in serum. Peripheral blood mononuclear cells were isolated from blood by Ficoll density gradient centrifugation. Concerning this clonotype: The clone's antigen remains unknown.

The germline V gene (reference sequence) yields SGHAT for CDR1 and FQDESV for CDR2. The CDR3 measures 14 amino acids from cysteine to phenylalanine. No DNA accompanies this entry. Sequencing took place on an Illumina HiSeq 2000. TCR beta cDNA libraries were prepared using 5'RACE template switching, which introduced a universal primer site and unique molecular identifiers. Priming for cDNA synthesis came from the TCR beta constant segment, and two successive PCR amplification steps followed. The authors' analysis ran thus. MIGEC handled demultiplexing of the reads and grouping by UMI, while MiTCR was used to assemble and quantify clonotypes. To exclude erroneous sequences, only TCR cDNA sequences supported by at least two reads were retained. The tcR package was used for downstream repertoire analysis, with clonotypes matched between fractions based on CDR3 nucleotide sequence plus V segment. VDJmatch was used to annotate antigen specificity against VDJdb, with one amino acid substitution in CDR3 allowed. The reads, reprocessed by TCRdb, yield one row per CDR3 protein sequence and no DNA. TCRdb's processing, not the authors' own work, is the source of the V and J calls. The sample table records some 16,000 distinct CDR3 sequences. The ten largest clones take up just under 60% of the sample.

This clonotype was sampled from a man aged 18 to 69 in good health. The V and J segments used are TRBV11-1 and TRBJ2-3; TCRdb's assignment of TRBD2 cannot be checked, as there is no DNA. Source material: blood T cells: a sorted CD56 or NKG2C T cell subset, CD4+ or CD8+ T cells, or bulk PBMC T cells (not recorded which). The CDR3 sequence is CASSTRQEADTQYF.